This TCR beta chain was documented in a study of blood T cell repertoires in COVID-19. The overall study: T cells, B-cell-depleted T cells, or PBMCs provided the cDNA or gDNA that served as material.

In the original analysis: Amplifying reference gene primers gave estimates of nucleated cell counts. Some clones are missing from TCRdb's copy, which holds only in-frame ones; the method was immunoSEQ multiplex PCR. V and J calls and clone size are given by that table; D and trimming were obtained from the DNA. Among around 40,000 clones listed, 85% to 90% were seen once. The V gene's germline CDR1 is WNHNN and CDR2 SYGVQD (reference sequence). Trimming removed 10 bases from V and 10 bases from J; junction bases left unmatched: 11. This CDR3 region has 14 residues. Sequences were obtained from peripheral blood. The rearrangement links TRBV10-1 to TRBJ2-1; 12 nucleotides match TRBD1. This TCR was recovered from a human donor in a cohort sampled during active COVID-19. The CDR3 protein is CATHPGQGAPEQFF. CDR3 coding DNA: TGCGCCACGCATCCGGGACAGGGGGCCCCCGAGCAGTTCTTC.